Listed here are 30 T cell receptor beta chains from one sample, sequenced in a study of T cell changes during pregnancy in multiple sclerosis. Generated by immunoSEQ multiplex PCR, the TCRdb table keeps only in-frame clones and is missing some. The repertoire includes more than 45,000 clones, roughly 94% of them detected once, and approximately 0.59% sits in the top ten. Here the sequenced sample was CD4+ T cells from peripheral blood mononuclear cells, taken in the second trimester of pregnancy. The receptors derive from a female donor with multiple sclerosis, enrolled in a pregnancy study.

V is TRBV7-3 and J is TRBJ2-2; tentative D call: TRBD1 (6 bases). Trimming pared 5 bases from V and 3 bases from J, leaving 16 bases between. The CDR3 loop spans 16 amino acids. CDR1 is SGHTA and CDR2 is FQGTGA in the germline V gene. This CDR3 reads CASSAKQGKHTGELFF. CDR3 nucleotide sequence: TGTGCCAGCAGCGCTAAGCAGGGGAAGCACACCGGGGAGCTGTTTTTT.

The genes are TRBV4-3 and TRBJ2-2; the D gene is possibly TRBD1 (5 bases). The CDR3 has 13 amino acids. Trimming pared 0 bases from V and 11 bases from J, leaving 10 bases between. Germline V gene sequence: CDR1 LGHNA, CDR2 YSLEER. The CDR3 DNA follows: TGCGCCAGCAGCCAAGAACGCCAGGGAGAGCTGTTTTTT. It yields the protein CASSQERQGELFF.

J is TRBJ2-5 and V is TRBV9, with TRBD1 identical over 7 bases. Germline V lookup: CDR1 SGDLS, CDR2 YYNGEE. V was clipped by 6 bases and J by 3 bases; unmatched bases: 5. This CDR3 is built from 13 residues. This CDR3 reads CASNRDSKETQYF. The CDR3, as DNA: TGTGCCAGCAACAGGGACAGTAAAGAGACCCAGTACTTC. The whole variable domain, remainder taken from reference TRBV9 and TRBJ2-5, is DSGVTQTPKHLITATGQRVTLRCSPRSGDLSVYWYQQSLDQGLQFLIQYYNGEERAKGNILERFSAQQFPDLHSELNLSSLELGDSALYFCASNRDSKETQYFGPGTRLLVL.

This rearrangement joins TRBV7-9 to TRBJ1-1, with D perhaps TRBD1 (5 bases). Germline lookup yields CDR1 SEHNR and CDR2 FQNEAQ (reference sequence). This CDR3 spans 14 amino acids. V was clipped by 3 bases and J by 1 base, with 9 bases between them. The CDR3 coding sequence is TGTGCCAGCAGCTTCGGCGGGACGAACACTGAAGCTTTCTTT. Translated: CASSFGGTNTEAFF.

V is TRBV18 and J is TRBJ2-7; possibly TRBD1 for D (7 bases). Trimming left V 2 bases short and J 5 bases short, with 13 bases between. CDR1 and CDR2 (germline): KGHSH, LQKENI. This CDR3 has 14 residues. The CDR3 is CASSPDRDFHEQYF. The CDR3 DNA follows: TGTGCCAGCTCACCAGACAGGGACTTCCACGAGCAGTACTTC.

The genes are TRBV5-6 and TRBJ2-4; D is ambiguous. Germline lookup yields CDR1 SGHDT and CDR2 YYEEEE. V was cut by 4 bases and J by 0 bases, with 8 bases left in between. CDR3 length: 14 amino acids. The CDR3 DNA is TGTGCCAGCAGCCCTTGGGCAGCCAAAAACATTCAGTACTTC. It yields the protein CASSPWAAKNIQYF.

This chain connects TRBV7-2 to TRBJ2-3; TRBD1 agrees at 8 bases. The CDR3 spans 16 residues. Germline V CDR1 and CDR2: SGHTA, FQGNSA. V lost 5 bases to trimming and J lost 3 bases; unmatched junction nucleotides: 10. The CDR3 loop is CASSVRTGLRTDTQYF. In nucleotides, the CDR3 is TGTGCCAGCAGCGTAAGGACAGGGCTCAGGACAGATACGCAGTATTTT.

The chain joins TRBV11-3 to TRBJ2-6; 8 nucleotides line up with TRBD1. Germline CDR1 and CDR2: SGHNT and YENEEA. J was trimmed by 2 bases and V by 1 base; bases with no gene match: 4. The CDR3 has 17 amino acids. CDR3 coding DNA: TGTGCCAGCAGCTTAGCAGGGGGCATGGCTGGGGCCAACGTCCTGACTTTC. It translates to CASSLAGGMAGANVLTF. Full variable domain (outside the CDR3, taken from reference TRBV11-3 and TRBJ2-6): EAGVVQSPRYKIIEKKQPVAFWCNPISGHNTLYWYLQNLGQGPELLIRYENEEAVDDSQLPKDRFSAERLKGVDSTLKIQPAELGDSAVYLCASSLAGGMAGANVLTFGAGSRLTVL.

V gene TRBV12-5 combines with J gene TRBJ2-7; possible D gene TRBD1, 5 bases. Trimming cost V 1 base and J 4 bases, with 5 bases left between them. CDR3 length equals 12 residues. Germline CDR1 is LGHNT and CDR2 is FRNRAP. In nucleotides, the CDR3 is TGTGCTAGTGGTTTGGACAGGTACGAGCAGTACTTC. Protein sequence: CASGLDRYEQYF.

The chain combines TRBV7-8 with TRBJ2-7; 7 bases fit TRBD1. The CDR3 totals 15 residues. Germline V gene sequence: CDR1 SGHVS, CDR2 FQNEAQ. Unmatched junction bases numbered 9, after V lost 5 bases and J lost 2 bases. In DNA form, the CDR3 reads TGTGCCAGCAGCCTAAGGACAGGTGAAGCCTACGAGCAGTACTTC. Residues: CASSLRTGEAYEQYF.

This clone occurred once. This chain joins TRBV7-2 and TRBJ2-5; a weak D match, TRBD1 (5 bases). The CDR3 contains 15 residues. V lost 5 bases and J 0 bases, leaving 13 bases between the germline ends. The germline gives CDR1 SGHTA, CDR2 FQGNSA. Here the CDR3 DNA reads TGTGCCAGCAGCCTCTCTATGGGGCACCAAGAGACCCAGTACTTC. Amino acid sequence: CASSLSMGHQETQYF.

The chain couples TRBV5-4 to TRBJ2-1; unclear D gene. The V end was cut by 0 bases, the J end by 8 bases, with 15 bases between. Germline CDR1 is SGHNT and CDR2 is YYREEE (reference sequence). The CDR3 totals 15 residues. The CDR3 is CASSLGGSERHEQFF. CDR3 nucleotides: TGTGCCAGCAGCTTGGGCGGTTCCGAGAGGCATGAGCAGTTCTTC.

The rearrangement links TRBV7-9 to TRBJ1-2; possible D gene TRBD1, 6 bases. CDR1 SEHNR and CDR2 FQNEAQ come from the germline V gene (reference sequence). The CDR3 runs to 13 residues. The V end was cut by 5 bases, the J end by 4 bases, with 11 bases between. As DNA, the CDR3 is TGTGCCAGCAGCCTGGGACATGGCTATGGCTACACCTTC. As protein: CASSLGHGYGYTF.

The gene calls are TRBV6-6 and TRBJ2-5; no firm D call. Deletions cut 6 bases from V and 2 bases from J, with 4 bases between. The CDR3 runs to 11 residues. Germline V gene sequence: CDR1 MNHNY, CDR2 SVGAGI (reference sequence). CDR3 in DNA: TGTGCCAGCAGCCCACAAGAGACCCAGTACTTC. It specifies CASSPQETQYF.

This chain links TRBV7-2 with TRBJ1-1, with D possibly TRBD1 on 5 matching bases. Germline CDR1 is SGHTA and CDR2 is FQGNSA. The CDR3 is made up of 14 amino acids. Between the trimmed V and J ends, which lost 2 bases and 5 bases, there was a span of 12 bases. CDR3 residues: CASSLHGGMTEAFF. The CDR3 bases are TGTGCCAGCAGCTTACACGGGGGTATGACTGAAGCTTTCTTT.

V gene TRBV6-5 combines with J gene TRBJ1-1, with D maybe TRBD1 (5 bases). The germline V gene encodes CDR1 MNHEY and CDR2 SVGAGI. This CDR3 has 14 amino acids. V lost 8 bases, J lost 6 bases, and 19 bases lay in between. CDR3 sequence reads: CASLGEGTRAEAFF. The CDR3 bases are TGTGCCAGCTTGGGGGAGGGTACGCGCGCTGAAGCTTTCTTT.

This clone has just one count. The chain uses TRBV10-3 and TRBJ1-2; D is unclear. This CDR3 has 14 residues. CDR1 and CDR2 (germline): ENHRY, SYGVKD. V dropped 2 bases and J dropped 4 bases, with 11 bases sitting between them. CDR3 bases: TGTGCCATCAGTGAGAGGACGGACTCCTATGGCTACACCTTC. Amino acids: CAISERTDSYGYTF.

As for this clone: The same CDR3 arises from other DNA sequences in this sample as well. The chain employs TRBV7-9 and TRBJ1-2; D perhaps matches TRBD1 (6 bases). Per the germline V gene, CDR1 is SEHNR and CDR2 is FQNEAQ (reference sequence). This CDR3 has 13 residues. V lost 2 bases and J lost 5, with 9 bases in between. The DNA of the CDR3 is TGTGCCAGCAGCTTACAGGGGAATTATGGCTACACCTTC. The encoded protein is CASSLQGNYGYTF.

The CDR3 region is CASTPTGSSNQPQHF. The CDR3 nucleotides are TGTGCCAGTACGCCGACAGGGAGTAGCAATCAGCCCCAGCATTTT. The chain has TRBV19 and TRBJ1-5; 7 positions match TRBD1. The CDR3 contains 15 residues. V was pared by 7 bases and J by 0 bases, with 6 bases of the junction left unmatched. Germline V gene sequence: CDR1 LNHDA, CDR2 SQIVND (reference sequence).

The rearrangement links TRBV5-1 to TRBJ1-3, with D perhaps matching TRBD1 (5 bases). Trimming took off 4 bases at V and 0 bases at J, with 8 bases between the two ends. The CDR3 covers 14 residues. Germline CDR1 is SGHRS and CDR2 is YFSETQ. Here the CDR3 reads CASSLQDSGNTIYF. The CDR3 DNA reads as TGCGCCAGCAGCCTACAGGACTCTGGAAACACCATATATTTT.

The CDR3 is CAWSPDRAQPQHF. The CDR3 DNA sequence: TGTGCCTGGAGTCCGGACAGGGCTCAGCCCCAGCATTTT. The chain employs TRBV30 and TRBJ1-5; 8 nucleotides line up with TRBD1. The CDR3 runs 13 residues. The germline V gene has CDR1 GTSNPN and CDR2 SVGIG (reference sequence). J was trimmed by 6 bases and V by 2 bases; bases with no gene match: 3.

This chain links TRBV21-1 with TRBJ2-2; the table's D call of TRBD2 was not tested on the DNA. TRBV21-1 is a pseudogene segment. The CDR3 length is 15 residues. The CDR3: CASSKGGGEAGELFF. The CDR3 DNA sequence: TGTGCCAGCAGCAAAGGCGGGGGGGAGGCCGGGGAGCTGTTTTTT.

The chain carries TRBV6-5 and TRBJ1-2, with 9 positions matching TRBD1. CDR1 and CDR2 (germline): MNHEY, SVGAGI. The CDR3 has 15 amino acids. Trimming cost V 2 bases and J 8 bases; bases outside gene matches: 9. This CDR3 reads CASSYGSGQGRGYTF. For the CDR3, the DNA is TGTGCCAGCAGTTACGGCTCGGGACAGGGACGCGGCTACACCTTC.

The V call is TRBV7-9, the J call TRBJ1-1; D call uncertain. Between the trimmed V and J ends, which lost 0 bases and 1 base, there was a span of 6 bases. CDR1 is SEHNR and CDR2 is FQNEAQ in the germline V gene (reference sequence). The CDR3 length is 14 residues. The CDR3 loop is CASSLAAENTEAFF. CDR3 sequence (DNA): TGTGCCAGCAGCTTAGCGGCAGAGAACACTGAAGCTTTCTTT.

This sequence joins TRBV15 and TRBJ1-2; D gene uncertain. Germline loops: CDR1 LNHNV, CDR2 YYDKDF (reference sequence). The CDR3 length is 13 residues. Trimming stripped 4 bases from V and 8 bases from J, with 14 bases between. CDR3 sequence reads: CATSMRLLGGYTF. CDR3 bases: TGTGCCACCAGCATGCGGCTTCTCGGGGGCTACACCTTC.

The chain joins TRBV11-3 to TRBJ1-2; 8 bases fit TRBD1. The V gene end was trimmed by 5 bases and the J gene end by 5 bases; junction bases not matched to a gene: 7. Germline loops: CDR1 SGHNT, CDR2 YENEEA. This CDR3 is 14 amino acids long. CDR3 loop: CASSPGQGGYGYTF. DNA for the CDR3: TGTGCCAGCAGCCCAGGACAGGGAGGGTATGGCTACACCTTC.

The J gene is TRBJ2-3, the V gene TRBV7-2; TRBD2 is a possible D gene (6 bases). V was cut by 5 bases and J by 5 bases, with 8 bases left in between. Germline loops: CDR1 SGHTA, CDR2 FQGNSA. The CDR3 consists of 12 residues. CDR3 in amino acids: CASSRSGDTQYF. The CDR3 coding sequence is TGTGCCAGCAGCCGTAGCGGAGATACGCAGTATTTT.

The rearrangement uses TRBV7-8 and TRBJ2-7; 9 bases match TRBD1. V dropped 0 bases and J dropped 4; count of bases not matched to a gene: 16. Germline CDR1 and CDR2: SGHVS and FQNEAQ. The CDR3 runs to 19 residues. CDR3 region: CASSLASTGDRVFFYEQYF. In nucleotides, the CDR3 is TGTGCCAGCAGCTTAGCGTCCACCGGGGACAGGGTTTTTTTTTACGAGCAGTACTTC. Combining the CDR3 with reference TRBV7-8 and TRBJ2-7 gives the whole variable domain GAGVSQSPRYKVAKRGQDVALRCDPISGHVSLFWYQQALGQGPEFLTYFQNEAQLDKSGLPSDRFFAERPEGSVSTLKIQRTQQEDSAVYLCASSLASTGDRVFFYEQYFGPGTRLTVT.

The chain is built from TRBV7-3 and TRBJ2-7, with D possibly matching TRBD2 (7 bases). This CDR3 has 14 residues. The V and J ends lost 2 bases and 3 bases respectively, with 11 bases between them. Germline V gene data show CDR1 as SGHTA and CDR2 as FQGTGA. The CDR3 reads CASSLEGGNYEQYF. CDR3 DNA sequence: TGTGCCAGCAGCTTAGAGGGGGGGAACTACGAGCAGTACTTC.

The gene calls are TRBV30 and TRBJ1-1, with 7 bases that match TRBD1. Germline assignment: CDR1 GTSNPN and CDR2 SVGIG (reference sequence). With 3 bases clipped from V and 6 bases from J, the junction kept 13 bases outside the gene matches. This CDR3 is built from 15 residues. The CDR3 nucleotides are TGTGCCTGGAGCCTCCCTCAGGGGGGCAGCCCTGAAGCTTTCTTT. Translation gives CAWSLPQGGSPEAFF.